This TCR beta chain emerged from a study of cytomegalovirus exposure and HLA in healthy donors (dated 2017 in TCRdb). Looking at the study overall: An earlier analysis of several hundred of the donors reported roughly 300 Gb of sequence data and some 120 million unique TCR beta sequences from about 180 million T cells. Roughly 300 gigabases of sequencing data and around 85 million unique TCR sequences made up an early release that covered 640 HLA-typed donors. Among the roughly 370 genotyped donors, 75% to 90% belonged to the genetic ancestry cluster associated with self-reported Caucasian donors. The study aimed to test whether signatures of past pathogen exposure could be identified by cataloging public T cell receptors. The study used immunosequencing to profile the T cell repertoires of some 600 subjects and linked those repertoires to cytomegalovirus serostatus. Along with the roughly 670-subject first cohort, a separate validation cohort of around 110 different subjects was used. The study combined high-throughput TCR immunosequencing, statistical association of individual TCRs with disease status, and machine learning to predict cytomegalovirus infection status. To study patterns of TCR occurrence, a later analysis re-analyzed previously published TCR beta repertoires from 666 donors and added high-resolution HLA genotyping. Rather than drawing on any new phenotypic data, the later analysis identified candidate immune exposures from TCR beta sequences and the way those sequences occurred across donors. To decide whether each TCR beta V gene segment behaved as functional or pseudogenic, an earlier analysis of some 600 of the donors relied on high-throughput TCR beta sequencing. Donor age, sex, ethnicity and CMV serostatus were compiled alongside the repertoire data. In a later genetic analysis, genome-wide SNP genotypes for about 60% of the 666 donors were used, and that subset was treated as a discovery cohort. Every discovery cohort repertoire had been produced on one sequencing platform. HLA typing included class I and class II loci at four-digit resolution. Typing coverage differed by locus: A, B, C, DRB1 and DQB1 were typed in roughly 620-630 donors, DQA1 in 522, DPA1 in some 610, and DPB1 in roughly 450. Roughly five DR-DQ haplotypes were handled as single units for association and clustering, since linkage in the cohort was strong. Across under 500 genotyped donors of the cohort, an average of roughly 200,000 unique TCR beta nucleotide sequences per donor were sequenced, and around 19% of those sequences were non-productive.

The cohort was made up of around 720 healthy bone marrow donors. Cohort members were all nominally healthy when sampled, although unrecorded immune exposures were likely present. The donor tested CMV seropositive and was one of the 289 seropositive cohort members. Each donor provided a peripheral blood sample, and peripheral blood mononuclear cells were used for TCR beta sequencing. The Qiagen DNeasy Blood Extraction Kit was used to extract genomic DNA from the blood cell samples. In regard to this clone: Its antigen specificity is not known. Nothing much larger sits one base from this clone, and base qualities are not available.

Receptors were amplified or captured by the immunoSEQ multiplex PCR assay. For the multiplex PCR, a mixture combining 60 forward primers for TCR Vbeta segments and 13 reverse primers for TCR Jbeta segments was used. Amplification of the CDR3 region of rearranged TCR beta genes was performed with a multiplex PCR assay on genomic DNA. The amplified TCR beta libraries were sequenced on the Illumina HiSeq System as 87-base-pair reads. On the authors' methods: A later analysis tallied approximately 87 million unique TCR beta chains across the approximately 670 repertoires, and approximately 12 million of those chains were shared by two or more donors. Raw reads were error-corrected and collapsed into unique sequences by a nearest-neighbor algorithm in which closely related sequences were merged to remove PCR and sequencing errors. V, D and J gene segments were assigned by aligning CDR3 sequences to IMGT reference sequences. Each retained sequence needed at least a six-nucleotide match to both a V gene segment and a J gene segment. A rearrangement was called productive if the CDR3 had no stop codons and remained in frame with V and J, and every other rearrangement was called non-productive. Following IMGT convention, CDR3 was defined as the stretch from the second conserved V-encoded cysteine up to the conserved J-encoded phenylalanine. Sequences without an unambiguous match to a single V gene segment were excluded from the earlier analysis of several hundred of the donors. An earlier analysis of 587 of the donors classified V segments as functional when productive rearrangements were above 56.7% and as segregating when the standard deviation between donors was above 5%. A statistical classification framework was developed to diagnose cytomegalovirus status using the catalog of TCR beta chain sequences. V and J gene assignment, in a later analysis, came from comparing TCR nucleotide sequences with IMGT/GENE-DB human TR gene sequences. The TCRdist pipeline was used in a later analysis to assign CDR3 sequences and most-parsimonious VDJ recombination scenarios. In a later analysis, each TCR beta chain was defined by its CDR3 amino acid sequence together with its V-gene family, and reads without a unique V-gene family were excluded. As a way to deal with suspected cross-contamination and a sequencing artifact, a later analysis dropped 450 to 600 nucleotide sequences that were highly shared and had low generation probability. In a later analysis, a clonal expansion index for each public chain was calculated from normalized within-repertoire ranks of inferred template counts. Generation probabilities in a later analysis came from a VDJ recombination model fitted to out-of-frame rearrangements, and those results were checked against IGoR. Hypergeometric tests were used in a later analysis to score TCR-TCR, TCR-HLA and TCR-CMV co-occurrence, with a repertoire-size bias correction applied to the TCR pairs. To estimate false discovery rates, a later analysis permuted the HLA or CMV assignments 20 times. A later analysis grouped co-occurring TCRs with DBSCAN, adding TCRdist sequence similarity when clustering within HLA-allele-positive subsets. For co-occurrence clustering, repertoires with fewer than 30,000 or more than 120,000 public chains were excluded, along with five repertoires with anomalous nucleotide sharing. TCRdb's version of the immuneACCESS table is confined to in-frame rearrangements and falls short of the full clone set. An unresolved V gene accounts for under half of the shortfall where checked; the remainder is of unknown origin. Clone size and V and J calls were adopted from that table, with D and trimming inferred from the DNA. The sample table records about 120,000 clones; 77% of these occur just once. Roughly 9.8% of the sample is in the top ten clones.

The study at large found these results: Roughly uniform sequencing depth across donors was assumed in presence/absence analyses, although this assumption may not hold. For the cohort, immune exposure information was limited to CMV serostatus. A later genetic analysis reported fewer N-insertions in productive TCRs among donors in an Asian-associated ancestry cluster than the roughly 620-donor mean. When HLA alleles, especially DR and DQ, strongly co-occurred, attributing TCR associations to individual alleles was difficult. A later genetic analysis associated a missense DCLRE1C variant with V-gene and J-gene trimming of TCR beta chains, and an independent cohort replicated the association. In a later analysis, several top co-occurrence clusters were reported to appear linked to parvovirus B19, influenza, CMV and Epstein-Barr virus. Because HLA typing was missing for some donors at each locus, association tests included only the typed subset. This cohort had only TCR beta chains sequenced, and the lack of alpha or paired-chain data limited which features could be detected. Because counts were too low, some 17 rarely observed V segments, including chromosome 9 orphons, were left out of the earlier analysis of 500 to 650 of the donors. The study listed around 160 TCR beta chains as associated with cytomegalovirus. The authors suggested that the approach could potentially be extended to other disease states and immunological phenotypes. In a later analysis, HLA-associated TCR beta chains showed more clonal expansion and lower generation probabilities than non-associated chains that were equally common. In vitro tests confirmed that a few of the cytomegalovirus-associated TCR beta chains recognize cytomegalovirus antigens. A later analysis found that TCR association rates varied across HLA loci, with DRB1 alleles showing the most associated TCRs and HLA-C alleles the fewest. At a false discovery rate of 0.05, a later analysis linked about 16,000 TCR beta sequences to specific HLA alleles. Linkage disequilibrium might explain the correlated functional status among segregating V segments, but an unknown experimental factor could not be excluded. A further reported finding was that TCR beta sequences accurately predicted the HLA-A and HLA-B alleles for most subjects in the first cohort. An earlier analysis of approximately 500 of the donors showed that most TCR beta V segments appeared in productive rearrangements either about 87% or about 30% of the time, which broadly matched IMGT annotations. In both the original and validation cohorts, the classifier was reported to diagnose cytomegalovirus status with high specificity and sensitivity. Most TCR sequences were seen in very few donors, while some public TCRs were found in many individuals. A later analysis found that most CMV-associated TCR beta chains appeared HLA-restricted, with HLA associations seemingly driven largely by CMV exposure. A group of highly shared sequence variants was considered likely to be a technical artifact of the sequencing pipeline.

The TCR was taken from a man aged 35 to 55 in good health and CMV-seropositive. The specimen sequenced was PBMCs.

The sequenced DNA is TGTGCCAGCCCTGAGACAGGGGCGGTCGACGAGCAGTACTTC. Translated, it reads CASPETGAVDEQYF. The chain is encoded by TRBV21-1 joined to TRBJ2-7; the table's D call, TRBD1, was not checked against the DNA. TRBV21-1 is noted as a pseudogene. CDR3 length: 14 amino acids, cysteine to phenylalanine. Of the read, only the CDR3 DNA is kept; its 42 bases are in frame from base 1.